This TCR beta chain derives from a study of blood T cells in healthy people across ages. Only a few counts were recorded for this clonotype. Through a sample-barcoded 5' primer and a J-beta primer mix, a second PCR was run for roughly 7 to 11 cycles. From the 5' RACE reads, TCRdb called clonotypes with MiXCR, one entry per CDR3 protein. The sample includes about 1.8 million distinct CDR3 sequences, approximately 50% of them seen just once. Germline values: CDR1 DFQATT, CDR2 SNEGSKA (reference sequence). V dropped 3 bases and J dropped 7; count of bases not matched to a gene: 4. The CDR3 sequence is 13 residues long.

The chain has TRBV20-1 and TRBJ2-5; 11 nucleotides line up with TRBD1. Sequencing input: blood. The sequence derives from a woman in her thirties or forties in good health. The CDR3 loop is CSASRGTGGTQYF. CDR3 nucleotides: TGCAGTGCTAGTCGTGGGACAGGGGGGACCCAGTACTTC.